This note documents a single T cell receptor beta chain sequence. Its antigen is currently unknown. TCRdb's copy holds only in-frame clones and misses some; the assay was immunoSEQ multiplex PCR. The table includes tens of thousands of clones, 70% to 85% detected once. This sample was included in a study of a mutant IDH1 vaccine in newly diagnosed glioma. Sample time point: week 11, during vaccination. What each vaccine dose contained was 300 ug of mutant IDH1 20-mer peptide, accompanied by topical imiquimod. The clonotype was recovered from a woman aged 45-59 years with glioma. The material was PBMCs, obtained from a glioma patient whose treatment included an IDH1 peptide vaccine.

CDR3 residues: CASSGGAAGANVLTF. Written as DNA, the CDR3 is TGTGCCAGCAGCGGGGGGGCGGCTGGGGCCAACGTCCTGACTTTC. This chain links TRBV9 with TRBJ2-6; either TRBD1 or TRBD2 may fit D (6 bases each). The germline gives CDR1 SGDLS, CDR2 YYNGEE. Trimming removed 3 bases from V and 2 bases from J, with 9 bases in between. The CDR3 contains 15 residues.